This T cell receptor beta chain was captured in a study of blood T cell repertoires in COVID-19. Authors' processing steps: Amplification from reference gene primers served as the basis for estimated nucleated cell counts. Some clones are missing from TCRdb's copy, which holds only in-frame ones; the method was immunoSEQ multiplex PCR. V, J and clone size reflect that table, while D and trimming were determined from the DNA. The table lists approximately 470,000 clones, around 90% of them singletons, with around 0.64% in the top ten. Germline V gene data show CDR1 as MNHNS and CDR2 as SASEGT. This CDR3 has 16 amino acids. Trimming shortened V by 4 bases and J by 6 bases, and 20 bases separated the two germline ends. Participants' own reports of clinical history determined their cohort assignment. What the recovered Cohort 3 donors had was two negative PCRs, clearance, or symptom resolution.

This clonotype was obtained from a woman aged 18-30 years who had recovered from COVID-19. Sequenced input: PBMCs or T cells enriched from blood (not recorded which). The chain links TRBV6-1 to TRBJ2-3, with D possibly matching TRBD1 (5 bases). The DNA of the CDR3 is TGTGCCAGCAGTGCCGAAACAGGTTACCTCAGGGATACGCAGTATTTT. This codes for CASSAETGYLRDTQYF.